One and the same sample provided the 2 T cell receptor beta chains below, sequenced in a study of blood T cell repertoires in COVID-19. Profiling relied on immunoSEQ multiplex PCR, and the TCRdb table lists in-frame clones only, not all of them. The table has 50,000 to 85,000 clones, about 90% seen once; the top ten hold under 8.5%. Sequenced material: peripheral blood. The receptors derive from a human donor in a cohort sampled during active COVID-19.

This clone appeared a single time. The rearrangement links TRBV6-2 or TRBV6-3 to TRBJ1-5, with D perhaps matching TRBD1 (5 bases). Germline V gives CDR1 MNHEY, CDR2 SVGEGT. Trimming took 5 bases from V and 1 from J, leaving 15 bases between them. The CDR3 is 16 residues long. The CDR3 bases are TGTGCCAGCAGTCCCCAGGGAGGAGGAAGCAATCAGCCCCAGCATTTT. This codes for CASSPQGGGSNQPQHF.

V usage is TRBV7-8 and J usage is TRBJ1-3, with a weak D call TRBD1 (6 bases). This CDR3 contains 17 residues. The V end was cut by 6 bases, the J end by 0 bases, with 18 bases between. The germline V gene has CDR1 SGHVS and CDR2 FQNEAQ. CDR3 sequence: CASSYNRNRDSGNTIYF. The CDR3 DNA follows: TGTGCCAGCAGTTATAACCGAAACAGGGACTCTGGAAACACCATATATTTT.